This note documents a single TCR beta chain sequence. A single base separates this from a much larger clone, so it may be a read error. Germline CDR1 SEHNR, CDR2 FQNEAQ (reference sequence). The CDR3 runs to 13 residues. The data were taken from a study of human T cells and chemical hapten exposure. Overall study context: Small pooled library volume differences mainly caused per-sample TCR yield variation.

Time point noted: pre-sensitization, week 0. Treatment defined: therapeutic diphenylcyclopropenone sensitization with weekly scalp DPC. TCRdb reprocessed the RACE reads with MiXCR, giving one entry per CDR3 protein. The sample shows around 120,000 distinct CDR3 sequences, about 13% of them seen only once. The TCR was taken from a woman aged 18-29 years with alopecia areata. Some clones in this sample may be carry-over from other donors' samples. Here the sequenced sample was whole blood, taken in connection with sensitization to the hapten diphenylcyclopropenone (DPC). V usage is TRBV7-9 and J usage is TRBJ2-2; possibly TRBD2 for D (6 bases). CDR3 in DNA: TGTGCCAGCAGCCGACGGGGGACCGGGGAGATGTTTTTT. Residues: CASSRRGTGEMFF.